This T cell receptor beta chain appears in the sequencing data of a study of OX40 agonist ivuxolimab in advanced cancers. At the level of the study: Three patients responded partially, comprising one with hepatocellular carcinoma and two with cutaneous melanoma. General study findings and limits: Dosing at 0.1 to 3.0 mg/kg was accompanied by clonal expansion of CD4+ and CD8+ blood T cells by week 6.

The germline gives CDR1 SEHNR, CDR2 FQNEAQ (reference sequence). CDR3 length: 15 amino acids. V gave up 4 bases and J gave up 3 bases; unmatched junction bases: 5. The method was immunoSEQ multiplex PCR; TCRdb's version includes in-frame clones alone and lacks a portion of them. This sample has tens of thousands of clones, with around 90% found just once. Points on this clone: Its antigen is not identified.

The sample here was CD4+ or CD8+ T cells sorted from blood, taken in a trial of the OX40 agonist ivuxolimab. The sequence derives from an adult with an advanced solid tumor such as melanoma, head and neck, liver or kidney cancer. The rearrangement joins TRBV7-9 to TRBJ1-5, with 8 bases matching TRBD1. The CDR3 DNA reads TGTGCCAGCAGCTCGGACAGGGAACCCAATCAGCCCCAGCATTTT. Translating gives CASSSDREPNQPQHF.